This T cell receptor beta chain was identified in a study of blood T cell repertoires in COVID-19. Study details: T cells, B-cell-depleted T cells, or PBMCs supplied cDNA or gDNA.

How the authors handled the data: Reference gene primer amplification gave estimated nucleated cell counts. TCRdb keeps only in-frame clones here, not all; method: immunoSEQ multiplex PCR. V, J and clone size reflect that table, while D and trimming were determined from the DNA. The sample lists 95,000 to 100,000 clones, more than 75% occurring once. The sequence was obtained from a woman aged 25 to 39 with acute or convalescent COVID-19. The sample comprised peripheral blood.

The CDR3 sequence is CAGRVSDSYEQYF. As DNA, the CDR3 is TGTGCCGGCAGGGTTTCTGACTCCTACGAGCAGTACTTC. The chain recombines TRBV30 with TRBJ2-7; perhaps TRBD1 as D (5 bases). Trimming took 8 bases from V and 0 from J, leaving 14 bases between them. Looked up from germline, CDR1 is GTSNPN and CDR2 is SVGIG (reference sequence). The CDR3 totals 13 residues.